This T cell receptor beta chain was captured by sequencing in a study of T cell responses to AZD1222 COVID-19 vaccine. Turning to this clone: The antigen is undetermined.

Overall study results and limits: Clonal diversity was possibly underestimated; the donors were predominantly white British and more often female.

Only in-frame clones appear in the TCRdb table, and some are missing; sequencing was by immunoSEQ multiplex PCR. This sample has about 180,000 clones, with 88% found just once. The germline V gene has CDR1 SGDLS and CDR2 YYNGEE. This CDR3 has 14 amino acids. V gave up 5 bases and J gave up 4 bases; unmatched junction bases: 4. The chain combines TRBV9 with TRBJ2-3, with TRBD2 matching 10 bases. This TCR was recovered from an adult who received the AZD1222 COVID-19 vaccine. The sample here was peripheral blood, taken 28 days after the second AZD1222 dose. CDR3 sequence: CASSKREGADTQYF. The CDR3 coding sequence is TGTGCCAGCAGTAAGCGGGAGGGCGCAGATACGCAGTATTTT. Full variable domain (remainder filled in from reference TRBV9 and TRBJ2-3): DSGVTQTPKHLITATGQRVTLRCSPRSGDLSVYWYQQSLDQGLQFLIQYYNGEERAKGNILERFSAQQFPDLHSELNLSSLELGDSALYFCASSKREGADTQYFGPGTRLTVL.